Below are 5 T cell receptor beta chains sequenced from a single sample in a study of blood T cell repertoires in COVID-19. This table comes from immunoSEQ multiplex PCR, and its TCRdb copy is limited to in-frame clones, with some not included. In the table there are approximately 360,000 clones, over 75% of which are singletons. Material for sequencing was PBMCs or T cells enriched from blood (not recorded which). The receptor source for this set is a man aged 40-50 years in a cohort exposed to, infected with or recovered from COVID-19 (not recorded which).

This chain connects TRBV6-5 to TRBJ2-1, with 8 bases matching TRBD2. Per germline, CDR1 MNHEY and CDR2 SVGAGI. The CDR3 is made up of 15 amino acids. With V trimmed by 2 bases and J by 4 bases, 4 bases remained unmatched. The CDR3 region is CASSYRAGGYNEQFF. The CDR3 coding sequence is TGTGCCAGCAGTTACCGCGCGGGAGGTTACAATGAGCAGTTCTTC.

The chain employs TRBV11-3 and TRBJ2-1; weak D call: TRBD2 (6 bases). The germline V and J ends were trimmed by 3 bases and 6 bases, with 12 bases remaining between them. The CDR3 covers 14 residues. Germline V CDR1 and CDR2: SGHNT, YENEEA. CDR3 nucleotides: TGTGCCAGCAGCTTTGGGGGGTCTTCCAATGAGCAGTTCTTC. Protein sequence: CASSFGGSSNEQFF.

The DNA of the CDR3 is TGTGCCTGGAGGCCCCGCGAGGTCCGTTATTCACCCCTCCACTTT. It yields the protein CAWRPREVRYSPLHF. V and J are TRBV30 and TRBJ1-6; no reliable D call. The CDR3 has 15 residues. The germline CDR1 and CDR2 sequences are GTSNPN and SVGIG (reference sequence). Trimming cost V 3 bases and J 8 bases, with 17 bases left between them.

The V gene is TRBV5-8, the J gene TRBJ1-6, with D unclear. This CDR3 is built from 13 residues. CDR1 and CDR2 from the germline V gene are SGHTS and YDEGEE. Between the trimmed V and J ends, which lost 5 bases and 9 bases, there was a span of 12 bases. Here the CDR3 reads CASRGKGGSPLHF. DNA for the CDR3: TGTGCCAGCAGAGGGAAGGGAGGTTCACCCCTCCACTTT.

V is TRBV7-6 and J is TRBJ2-3; the match to TRBD2 covers 7 bases. J lost 0 bases, V lost 2 bases, and 5 bases had no gene match. Germline CDR1 is SGHVS and CDR2 is FNYEAQ. There are 16 residues in the CDR3. The CDR3 loop reads CASSLRLAASTDTQYF. The CDR3 bases are TGTGCCAGCAGCTTACGCCTAGCGGCTAGCACAGATACGCAGTATTTT.